Presented here are 15 T cell receptor beta chains from one specimen sequenced in a study of blood T cell repertoires in COVID-19. The assay was immunoSEQ multiplex PCR, and TCRdb's table has in-frame clones only and misses some. The sample carries roughly 300,000 clones, 85% to 90% recorded once. The sample consisted of peripheral blood. These receptors all come from a woman younger than 45 with COVID-19, enrolled during active disease.

The J gene is TRBJ1-5, the V gene TRBV7-9; weak D call: TRBD1 (6 bases). The CDR3 is 12 amino acids. CDR1 and CDR2 from the germline V gene are SEHNR and FQNEAQ (reference sequence). V lost 5 bases to trimming and J lost 6 bases, with 8 bases between them. DNA of the CDR3: TGTGCCAGCAGCGCCAGGGGTCAGCCCCAGCATTTT. Translated: CASSARGQPQHF.

The chain carries TRBV5-6 and TRBJ1-3; the D is unclear. The CDR3 covers 14 residues. Germline V gene sequence: CDR1 SGHDT, CDR2 YYEEEE. Trimming left V 1 base short and J 9 bases short, with 14 bases between. The CDR3 reads CASSLQGSPSTIYF. The DNA for the CDR3 is TGTGCCAGCAGCTTGCAAGGGAGTCCTAGCACCATATATTTT.

The V gene is TRBV5-4, the J gene TRBJ2-2; 10 bases fit TRBD2. Germline CDR1 SGHNT, CDR2 YYREEE (reference sequence). This CDR3 has 16 residues. Losses at the gene ends were 0 bases for V and 3 bases for J; bases not matched to a gene: 2. The CDR3 DNA follows: TGTGCCAGCAGCTTGGTAGCGGGGGGCCACACCGGGGAGCTGTTTTTT. The encoded protein is CASSLVAGGHTGELFF.

A single count supports this clone. The genes are TRBV13 and TRBJ1-1; TRBD1 aligns across 9 bases. Germline values: CDR1 PRHDT, CDR2 FYEKMQ (reference sequence). This CDR3 is built from 14 residues. J was trimmed by 5 bases and V by 5 bases; bases with no gene match: 6. The CDR3 region is CASSPRTGVTEAFF. The CDR3 DNA follows: TGTGCCAGCAGCCCCCGGACAGGGGTTACTGAAGCTTTCTTT.

The chain combines TRBV10-3 with TRBJ2-3; D possibly corresponds to TRBD2 (5 bases). Trimming pared 3 bases from V and 0 bases from J, leaving 7 bases between. Germline CDR1 and CDR2: ENHRY and SYGVKD. The CDR3 contains 14 residues. Here the CDR3 DNA reads TGTGCCATCAGTGATGAGCGGAGCACAGATACGCAGTATTTT. Protein product: CAISDERSTDTQYF.

The chain has TRBV18 and TRBJ2-3; D possibly corresponds to TRBD2 (5 bases). The CDR3 runs to 13 residues. V dropped 5 bases and J dropped 7 bases, with 13 bases sitting between them. CDR1 is KGHSH and CDR2 is LQKENI in the germline V gene. In nucleotides, the CDR3 is TGTGCCAGCTCAACCGGACGAGGGAATACGCAGTATTTT. It is translated as CASSTGRGNTQYF.

V usage is TRBV25-1 and J usage is TRBJ1-2, with D possibly TRBD1 on 6 matching bases. Trimming took off 8 bases at V and 5 bases at J, with 15 bases between the two ends. Germline V lookup: CDR1 MGHDK, CDR2 SYGVNS. This CDR3 comprises 13 residues. The CDR3: CASSAPGEYGYTF. Here the CDR3 DNA reads TGTGCCAGCTCCGCTCCAGGGGAATATGGCTACACCTTC.

This clone was counted once. The CDR3 is CASSRRDYNTDTQYF. The CDR3 DNA follows: TGTGCCAGCAGCAGAAGGGACTATAACACAGATACGCAGTATTTT. This sequence joins TRBV5-4 and TRBJ2-3, with 7 bases matching TRBD2. This CDR3 contains 15 residues. The germline gives CDR1 SGHNT, CDR2 YYREEE (reference sequence). After removal of 4 bases from V and 2 bases from J, the junction contained 7 bases not matched to a gene.

CDR3 DNA: TGTGCCAGCAGCCAGTTACGGACTAAACAGGGGACGAATTCACCCCTCCACTTT. Protein product: CASSQLRTKQGTNSPLHF. The V gene is TRBV5-5, the J gene TRBJ1-6; 7 bases are shared with TRBD1. Per germline, CDR1 SGHKS and CDR2 YYEKEE (reference sequence). The CDR3 contains 18 residues. Trimming cost V 4 bases and J 7 bases; bases outside gene matches: 17.

This clone was counted a single time. This chain links TRBV6-1 with TRBJ2-7; 8 bases are a match to TRBD1. The CDR3 covers 15 residues. V gave up 1 base and J gave up 2 bases; unmatched junction bases: 4. Germline V gene data show CDR1 as MNHNS and CDR2 as SASEGT. The CDR3 nucleotides are TGTGCCAGCAGTGAAGGGACAGGGTATCCCTACGAGCAGTACTTC. Translated: CASSEGTGYPYEQYF.

The chain joins TRBV28 to TRBJ1-4; TRBD1 agrees at 8 bases. The CDR3 contains 14 residues. Germline V gene data show CDR1 as MDHEN and CDR2 as SYDVKM. V shed 3 bases and J 7 bases; nucleotides not matched to a gene: 4. The CDR3 region has the DNA TGTGCCAGCAGTTTCCGGACAGGGATTGAAAAACTGTTTTTT. It translates to CASSFRTGIEKLFF.

The V gene is TRBV6-6, the J gene TRBJ1-4, with 9 bases identical to TRBD1. The ends lost 1 base at V and 8 bases at J; junction bases unmatched: 5. Germline CDR1 and CDR2: MNHNY and SVGAGI (reference sequence). CDR3 length equals 15 residues. The DNA of the CDR3 is TGTGCCAGCAGTTACTTGGGACAGGGAAACGAAAAACTGTTTTTT. This encodes CASSYLGQGNEKLFF.

The chain joins TRBV3-1 (or the pseudogene TRBV3-2) to TRBJ1-1; possibly TRBD1 for D (5 bases). The CDR3 is 13 amino acids. Per the germline V gene, CDR1 is LGHDT and CDR2 is YNNKEL (reference sequence). Trimming took 4 bases from V and 7 from J, leaving 13 bases between them. For the CDR3, the DNA is TGTGCCAGCAGCCTCAGGGTGGGCGGTGAAGCTTTCTTT. It codes for CASSLRVGGEAFF.

Here the CDR3 reads CASSEERGGQPQHF. The DNA of the CDR3 is TGTGCCAGCAGTGAAGAGAGGGGGGGGCAGCCCCAGCATTTT. The V call is TRBV2, the J call TRBJ1-5; D is perhaps TRBD1 (6 bases). The CDR3 runs 14 residues. Germline V lookup: CDR1 SNHLY, CDR2 FYNNEI. V was shortened by 1 base and J by 7 bases, with 11 bases between the two germline ends.

This rearrangement joins TRBV6-5 to TRBJ1-6; a weak D match, TRBD1 (5 bases). In germline, CDR1 is MNHEY, CDR2 SVGAGI. The CDR3 sequence is 15 residues long. V shed 6 bases and J shed 4 bases, with 13 bases lying between them. The chain's CDR3 is CASSLTEVYNSPLHF. The CDR3 DNA reads TGTGCCAGCAGCTTGACAGAGGTTTATAATTCACCCCTCCACTTT.